The clone carrying this T cell receptor (beta chain) was recorded a few times. Its antigen is unknown. This entry comes from a study of blood T cells in healthy people across ages. Primed by a sample-barcoded 5' primer and a J-beta primer mix, a second PCR proceeded for about 7 to 11 cycles. Carrying 12 random nucleotides, a template-switch adaptor labeled each individual cDNA molecule. TCRdb re-called the 5' RACE reads with MiXCR, one entry per CDR3 protein. The table includes more than 800,000 distinct CDR3 sequences, over 35% detected once. The germline gives CDR1 SGHRS, CDR2 YFSETQ. V was shortened by 5 bases and J by 8 bases, with 16 bases between the two germline ends. This CDR3 has 13 residues. Study results and caveats: Roughly linear declines in TCR beta diversity per million T cells occurred with age.

The chain links TRBV5-1 to TRBJ1-1, with a weak D call TRBD1 (6 bases). This clonotype originated in a woman between 55 and 75 years old in good health. Material: blood. The CDR3 DNA sequence: TGCGCCAGCAGTTCGACAGGAACGGGGGAAGCTTTCTTT. This encodes CASSSTGTGEAFF.